Each of the 18 T cell receptor beta chains below was sequenced from the same sample in a study of shared clonotypes between healthy human individuals. Using immunoSEQ multiplex PCR, the repertoire was profiled, and TCRdb retains in-frame clones only, with some absent. The sample has approximately 2,200,000 clones, around 93% seen once; the top ten hold 1.7%. CD45RO negativity and positive selection for CCR7 defined naive CD8 cells, a population that excluded terminally differentiated effector memory CD45RA+ cells. Sequencing used naive CD8+ T cells from PBMCs. The source is a man between 18 and 29 years old in good health. Some clones in this sample may be carry-over from other donors' samples.

The chain joins TRBV7-9 to TRBJ2-3; D ambiguous. CDR3 length: 12 residues. Germline V gives CDR1 SEHNR, CDR2 FQNEAQ (reference sequence). V gave up 4 bases and J gave up 5 bases, with 7 bases separating them. The CDR3 protein is CASSWVVDTQYF. The CDR3 region has the DNA TGTGCCAGCAGCTGGGTGGTAGATACGCAGTATTTT.

The chain links TRBV28 to TRBJ2-7; 7 bases fit TRBD1. Germline V gene data show CDR1 as MDHEN and CDR2 as SYDVKM. V was clipped by 5 bases and J by 2 bases; unmatched bases: 9. The CDR3 is 15 residues long. DNA of the CDR3: TGTGCCAGCAGTCCAACCGCCAGGGGGACCTACGAGCAGTACTTC. Translation: CASSPTARGTYEQYF.

J is TRBJ2-7 and V is TRBV4-1; D may be TRBD1 or TRBD2 (5 bases each). This CDR3 has 14 amino acids. V was pared by 4 bases and J by 3 bases, with 13 bases between. Germline V gene data show CDR1 as MGHRA and CDR2 as YSYEKL. This CDR3 is CASSPRDGYYEQYF. In DNA form, the CDR3 reads TGCGCCAGCAGCCCCCGGGACGGCTACTACGAGCAGTACTTC.

Turning to this clone: Other nucleotide sequences in the sample specify the same CDR3. V and J are TRBV9 and TRBJ2-7, with D possibly matching TRBD2 (6 bases). Trimming left V 4 bases short and J 1 base short, with 9 bases between. The CDR3 is 13 residues long. In germline, CDR1 is SGDLS, CDR2 YYNGEE. CDR3 coding DNA: TGTGCCAGCAGCCCCCGGGGGTCCTACGAGCAGTACTTC. Amino acids: CASSPRGSYEQYF.

This clone came up once. This chain joins TRBV15 and TRBJ2-7; 10 bases align to TRBD1. CDR3 size: 15 residues. Germline lookup yields CDR1 LNHNV and CDR2 YYDKDF (reference sequence). J was trimmed by 5 bases and V by 4 bases; bases with no gene match: 8. Here the CDR3 reads CATSIPGQGNNEQYF. The CDR3 DNA follows: TGTGCCACCAGCATCCCGGGACAGGGGAATAACGAGCAGTACTTC.

The V call is TRBV6-6, the J call TRBJ2-7, with 11 bases identical to TRBD2. The CDR3 is 16 residues long. The junction had 6 bases not matched to a gene; V was cut back by 5 bases and J by 0 bases. Germline assignment: CDR1 MNHNY and CDR2 SVGAGI (reference sequence). The CDR3 nucleotides read TGTGCCAGCAGTAACCTAGCGGGAGGAGACTCCTACGAGCAGTACTTC. Its protein product is CASSNLAGGDSYEQYF.

In its sample, this clone was seen once. The chain carries TRBV4-1 and TRBJ2-1; 10 bases align to TRBD2. Germline lookup yields CDR1 MGHRA and CDR2 YSYEKL. The length of the CDR3 is 18 residues. V lost 0 bases, J lost 6 bases, and 11 bases stayed unmatched. The CDR3 here is CASSQEGAPSGSINEQFF. The CDR3 nucleotides are TGCGCCAGCAGCCAAGAAGGGGCTCCTAGCGGGAGTATCAATGAGCAGTTCTTC.

The genes are TRBV6-1 and TRBJ2-7; 7 bases are a match to TRBD1. Trimming removed 4 bases from V and 3 bases from J; junction bases left unmatched: 12. This CDR3 has 16 residues. Germline values: CDR1 MNHNS, CDR2 SASEGT. As DNA, the CDR3 is TGTGCCAGCAGTGGGGGACAGATCGCCACGGGCTACGAGCAGTACTTC. Translated: CASSGGQIATGYEQYF.

The genes are TRBV4-3 and TRBJ1-5; the D gene is possibly TRBD1 (6 bases). Trimming pared 0 bases from V and 6 bases from J, leaving 9 bases between. The CDR3 runs 14 residues. The germline gives CDR1 LGHNA, CDR2 YSLEER. The CDR3 here is CASSQDRGSQPQHF. For the CDR3, the DNA is TGCGCCAGCAGCCAAGACAGGGGTAGTCAGCCCCAGCATTTT.

This rearrangement joins TRBV5-1 to TRBJ2-3, with D uncertain. This CDR3 spans 16 amino acids. CDR1 SGHRS and CDR2 YFSETQ come from the germline V gene. V lost 3 bases and J lost 0, with 14 bases in between. CDR3 DNA: TGCGCCAGCAGCTGGACCCTGACTCCTAGCACAGATACGCAGTATTTT. Translating it yields CASSWTLTPSTDTQYF. The whole variable domain, filled in from reference TRBV5-1 and TRBJ2-3, reads KAGVTQTPRYLIKTRGQQVTLSCSPISGHRSVSWYQQTPGQGLQFLFEYFSETQRNKGNFPGRFSGRQFSNSRSEMNVSTLELGDSALYLCASSWTLTPSTDTQYFGPGTRLTVL.

V gene TRBV13 combines with J gene TRBJ2-3; D uncertain. The germline gives CDR1 PRHDT, CDR2 FYEKMQ (reference sequence). The CDR3 contains 14 residues. With 0 bases removed from V and 4 bases from J, the gap between germline ends came to 8 bases. The CDR3 DNA follows: TGTGCCAGCAGCTTAGGTCCCGATCCAGATACGCAGTATTTT. This encodes CASSLGPDPDTQYF.

CDR3 protein: CSVGGENTQYF. The CDR3 DNA follows: TGCAGCGTGGGTGGGGAAAACACGCAGTATTTT. This rearrangement joins TRBV29-1 to TRBJ2-3; D gene ambiguous. The V gene's germline CDR1 is SQVTM and CDR2 ANQGSEA. The CDR3 has 11 amino acids. The V end lost 6 bases, the J end lost 9 bases, and 13 bases lay between the germline ends.

This rearrangement joins TRBV11-2 to TRBJ2-1, with TRBD1 matching 9 bases. Unmatched junction bases numbered 8, after V lost 5 bases and J lost 6 bases. This CDR3 region has 15 residues. Germline V gene data show CDR1 as SGHAT and CDR2 as FQNNGV. The CDR3 DNA follows: TGTGCCAGCAGCAACCGGGACAGGGAGAGCAATGAGCAGTTCTTC. As protein: CASSNRDRESNEQFF.

The chain carries TRBV7-9 and TRBJ1-5; a weak D match, TRBD1 (5 bases). This CDR3 region has 15 residues. Germline V gives CDR1 SEHNR, CDR2 FQNEAQ (reference sequence). Deletions cut 8 bases from V and 2 bases from J, with 16 bases between. For the CDR3, the DNA is TGTGCCAGCGTCCCCTTTGGGGACGGCAATCAGCCCCAGCATTTT. Protein: CASVPFGDGNQPQHF. The full variable domain, with the rest looked up from reference TRBV7-9 and TRBJ1-5, is DTGVSQNPRHKITKRGQNVTFRCDPISEHNRLYWYRQTLGQGPEFLTYFQNEAQLEKSRLLSDRFSAERPKGSFSTLEIQRTEQGDSAMYLCASVPFGDGNQPQHFGDGTRLSIL.

The chain carries TRBV7-9 and TRBJ1-1; TRBD1 matches 7 bases. J gave up 1 base and V 5 bases, and 7 bases lay outside the gene matches. CDR1 and CDR2 from the germline V gene are SEHNR and FQNEAQ (reference sequence). The CDR3 covers 15 residues. CDR3 sequence (DNA): TGTGCCAGCAGCGCAAGACAGGGAGGGAACACTGAAGCTTTCTTT. This gives the protein CASSARQGGNTEAFF.

This chain links TRBV6-5 with TRBJ2-5; D possibly matches TRBD1 or TRBD2 (5 bases each). Trimming cost V 2 bases and J 6 bases, with 10 bases left between them. Germline lookup yields CDR1 MNHEY and CDR2 SVGAGI. The CDR3 length is 13 residues. The CDR3: CASSYLGDKTQYF. In nucleotides, the CDR3 is TGTGCCAGCAGTTACCTGGGGGATAAGACCCAGTACTTC.

V usage is TRBV19 and J usage is TRBJ2-3; the match to TRBD1 covers 9 bases. The CDR3 sequence is 16 residues long. Per germline, CDR1 LNHDA and CDR2 SQIVND (reference sequence). Trimming cost V 5 bases and J 3 bases; bases outside gene matches: 9. The CDR3 bases are TGTGCCAGTAGTGCACGGGACAGGGTAAGGACAGATACGCAGTATTTT. As protein: CASSARDRVRTDTQYF.

The chain links TRBV15 to TRBJ2-2; D remains unclear. Germline lookup yields CDR1 LNHNV and CDR2 YYDKDF (reference sequence). The CDR3 is made up of 14 amino acids. The germline V and J ends were trimmed by 1 base and 6 bases, with 9 bases remaining between them. CDR3 sequence: CATSRGAIAGELFF. CDR3 in DNA: TGTGCCACCAGCAGAGGGGCGATAGCCGGGGAGCTGTTTTTT.